One sample yielded the 13 T cell receptor beta chains listed below, sequenced in a study of identifying expanded T cells in peripheral blood. Assay: immunoSEQ multiplex PCR; the TCRdb copy retains only in-frame clones and omits some. The sample lists 80,000 to 90,000 clones; 75% to 90% were seen once. Sequences were obtained from blood. The receptors here all came from a person aged 18 to 70 in good health.

V and J are TRBV6-5 and TRBJ2-7; possible D gene TRBD2, 5 bases. Germline-derived CDR1 and CDR2 are MNHEY and SVGAGI. V was trimmed by 2 bases and J by 2 bases, leaving 7 bases between them. The CDR3 consists of 13 residues. The CDR3 sequence is CASSYAEAYEQYF. The CDR3 DNA sequence: TGTGCCAGCAGTTACGCGGAGGCCTACGAGCAGTACTTC.

The DNA for the CDR3 is TGTGCCAGCAGCAGCGGGACTAGCACAGATACGCAGTATTTT. It specifies CASSSGTSTDTQYF. V usage is TRBV7-2 and J usage is TRBJ2-3; the match to TRBD2 covers 7 bases. CDR1 and CDR2 from the germline V gene are SGHTA and FQGNSA. Trimming cost V 5 bases and J 0 bases; bases outside gene matches: 2. CDR3 length: 14 residues.

The genes are TRBV19 and TRBJ2-1; the match to TRBD1 covers 8 bases. V lost 3 bases and J lost 2; bases outside the gene matches: 3. Germline CDR1 is LNHDA and CDR2 is SQIVND (reference sequence). The CDR3 totals 15 residues. The CDR3 DNA reads as TGTGCCAGTAGTATTTCAGGGGGCGCCTACAATGAGCAGTTCTTC. This sequence encodes CASSISGGAYNEQFF.

This clone was counted between two and nine times. The chain joins TRBV5-1 to TRBJ1-1; possible D gene TRBD1, 5 bases. Germline values: CDR1 SGHRS, CDR2 YFSETQ. CDR3 size: 14 residues. Trimming pared 0 bases from V and 3 bases from J, leaving 9 bases between. The CDR3 is CASSLGQKDTEAFF. In nucleotides, the CDR3 is TGCGCCAGCAGCTTGGGACAGAAAGACACTGAAGCTTTCTTT.

The chain recombines TRBV6-5 with TRBJ2-2; D is unclear. Germline V gene data show CDR1 as MNHEY and CDR2 as SVGAGI. V gave up 11 bases and J gave up 8 bases, with 18 bases separating them. This CDR3 is 13 amino acids long. The DNA for the CDR3 is TGTGCCCGAACAAAGGAGTCCTTAGGGGAGCTGTTTTTT. Its translation is CARTKESLGELFF.

The rearrangement joins TRBV19 to TRBJ2-5; possibly TRBD2 for D (6 bases). V shed 3 bases and J shed 5 bases, with 13 bases lying between them. The CDR3 runs 14 residues. Looked up from germline, CDR1 is LNHDA and CDR2 is SQIVND (reference sequence). CDR3 coding DNA: TGTGCCAGTAGTATTGCGGGAATGAGCGAGACCCAGTACTTC. Its translation: CASSIAGMSETQYF. The full variable domain, completed using reference TRBV19 and TRBJ2-5, is DGGITQSPKYLFRKEGQNVTLSCEQNLNHDAMYWYRQDPGQGLRLIYYSQIVNDFQKGDIAEGYSVSREKKESFPLTVTSAQKNPTAFYLCASSIAGMSETQYFGPGTRLLVL.

The rearrangement joins TRBV5-6 to TRBJ1-5; D might be TRBD1 (6 bases). V was cut by 2 bases and J by 8 bases, with 11 bases left in between. The CDR3 is 13 amino acids. Germline CDR1 SGHDT, CDR2 YYEEEE. CDR3 amino acids: CASSFRGQEPQHF. CDR3 nucleotides: TGTGCCAGCAGCTTCCGGGGGCAGGAGCCCCAGCATTTT.

The J gene is TRBJ2-7, the V gene TRBV11-2, with 9 bases fitting TRBD1. The CDR3 has 15 amino acids. Unmatched junction bases numbered 7, after V lost 4 bases and J lost 3 bases. Germline assignment: CDR1 SGHAT and CDR2 FQNNGV. Here the CDR3 reads CASSSPKDRGYEQYF. The DNA of the CDR3 is TGTGCCAGCAGCTCCCCAAAGGACAGGGGCTACGAGCAGTACTTC.

V usage is TRBV7-9 and J usage is TRBJ2-5, with 9 bases matching TRBD1. Germline CDR1 and CDR2: SEHNR and FQNEAQ (reference sequence). CDR3 size: 15 residues. With V trimmed by 5 bases and J by 4 bases, 8 bases remained unmatched. CDR3 DNA: TGTGCCAGCAGCCAGGCACAGGGGGCGCGAGAGACCCAGTACTTC. Amino acid sequence: CASSQAQGARETQYF.

The genes are TRBV19 and TRBJ1-1; TRBD1 might be the D (5 bases). Germline V CDR1 and CDR2: LNHDA, SQIVND (reference sequence). V gave up 4 bases and J gave up 0 bases, with 21 bases separating them. CDR3 size: 18 residues. The CDR3 protein is CASSNPLARGVMNTEAFF. DNA for the CDR3: TGTGCCAGTAGTAACCCCTTAGCCCGGGGGGTGATGAACACTGAAGCTTTCTTT.

The rearrangement joins TRBV28 to TRBJ2-1, with D maybe TRBD1 (6 bases). From germline, CDR1 is MDHEN and CDR2 SYDVKM. Trimming took 3 bases from V and 6 from J, leaving 12 bases between them. The CDR3 runs 14 residues. CDR3 protein: CASSFVQGVNEQFF. In DNA, the CDR3 is TGTGCCAGCAGTTTCGTACAGGGTGTCAATGAGCAGTTCTTC.

The rearrangement joins TRBV29-1 to TRBJ2-1; D not certain. Germline V CDR1 and CDR2: SQVTM, ANQGSEA. This CDR3 has 10 amino acids. V lost 7 bases and J lost 8, with 9 bases in between. Written as DNA, the CDR3 is TGCAGCGCAAAGGTTGATGAGCAGTTCTTC. It codes for CSAKVDEQFF.

The chain uses TRBV2 and TRBJ2-3, with TRBD1 matching over 10 bases. V lost 6 bases and J lost 3; bases outside the gene matches: 9. CDR3 length: 16 residues. CDR1 is SNHLY and CDR2 is FYNNEI in the germline V gene. The CDR3 nucleotides read TGTGCCAGCAGACGGGGGGGACAGGGGCGGACAGATACGCAGTATTTT. It specifies CASRRGGQGRTDTQYF.